What follows are 4 T cell receptor beta chains derived from one specimen sequenced in a study of blood T cell repertoires in COVID-19. Sequencing used immunoSEQ multiplex PCR; TCRdb keeps in-frame clones, though not all of them. The repertoire consists of about 310,000 clones, with over 75% occurring once and the leading ten covering 1%. Input material: peripheral blood. All receptors derive from a man between 45 and 60 years old with active or convalescent COVID-19.

This clone was observed a single time. This chain links TRBV7-2 with TRBJ1-2, with a weak D call TRBD1 (5 bases). Germline V gene sequence: CDR1 SGHTA, CDR2 FQGNSA. The V end lost 5 bases, the J end lost 5 bases, and 21 bases lay between the germline ends. The CDR3 has 16 amino acids. The CDR3 spells CASSLDRDSNRYGYTF. CDR3 nucleotides: TGTGCCAGCAGCCTCGACCGGGACTCAAATAGATATGGCTACACCTTC.

The chain employs TRBV5-1 and TRBJ2-6, with TRBD2 as a possible D gene (6 bases). The V and J ends lost 0 bases and 0 bases respectively, with 7 bases between them. Germline-derived CDR1 and CDR2 are SGHRS and YFSETQ. The CDR3 runs to 16 residues. In nucleotides, the CDR3 is TGCGCCAGCAGCTTGGCCGGGAGCTCTGGGGCCAACGTCCTGACTTTC. Translated, it gives CASSLAGSSGANVLTF. The variable domain in full, completed from reference TRBV5-1 and TRBJ2-6, reads KAGVTQTPRYLIKTRGQQVTLSCSPISGHRSVSWYQQTPGQGLQFLFEYFSETQRNKGNFPGRFSGRQFSNSRSEMNVSTLELGDSALYLCASSLAGSSGANVLTFGAGSRLTVL.

The chain is built from TRBV18 and TRBJ1-2; a possible D gene is TRBD1 (5 bases). The CDR3 spans 13 residues. The ends were cut back, 5 bases at V and 4 bases at J, with 11 bases in the middle. In germline, CDR1 is KGHSH, CDR2 LQKENI. The CDR3 sequence is CASSDPGGYGYTF. The CDR3 nucleotides are TGTGCCAGCTCAGACCCCGGGGGCTATGGCTACACCTTC.

The CDR3 coding sequence is TGTGCCAGCAGTTGGGGGACTAGCGGGGGTACCTACGAGCAGTACTTC. Protein sequence: CASSWGTSGGTYEQYF. The V call is TRBV6-5, the J call TRBJ2-7; 14 bases are a match to TRBD2. CDR3 size: 16 residues. The ends lost 4 bases at V and 2 bases at J; junction bases unmatched: 4. Germline lookup yields CDR1 MNHEY and CDR2 SVGAGI.